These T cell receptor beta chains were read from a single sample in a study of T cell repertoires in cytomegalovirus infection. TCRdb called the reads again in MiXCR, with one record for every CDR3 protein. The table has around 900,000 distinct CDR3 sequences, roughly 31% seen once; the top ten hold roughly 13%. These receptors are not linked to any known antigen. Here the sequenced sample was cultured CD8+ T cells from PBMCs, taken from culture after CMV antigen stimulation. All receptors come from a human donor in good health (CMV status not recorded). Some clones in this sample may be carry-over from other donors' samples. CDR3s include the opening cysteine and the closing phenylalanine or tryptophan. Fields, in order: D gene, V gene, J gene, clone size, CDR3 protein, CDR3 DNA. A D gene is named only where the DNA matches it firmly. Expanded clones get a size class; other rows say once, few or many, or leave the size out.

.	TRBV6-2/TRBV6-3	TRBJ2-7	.	CASSYGGPYEQYF	TGTGCCAGCAGTTACGGGGGGCCCTACGAGCAGTACTTC
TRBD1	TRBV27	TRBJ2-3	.	CASSSPYRGHRKGGPTDTQYF	TGTGCCAGCAGCTCACCTTACAGGGGGCACAGGAAAGGGGGTCCCACAGATACGCAGTATTTT
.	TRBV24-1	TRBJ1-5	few	CATSDQDSLNQPQHF	TGTGCCACCAGTGACCAGGACAGCCTTAATCAGCCCCAGCATTTT
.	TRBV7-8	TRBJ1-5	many	CASSLAWDQPQHF	TGTGCCAGCAGCTTAGCCTGGGATCAGCCCCAGCATTTT
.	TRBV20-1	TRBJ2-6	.	CSARAGGLSSGANVLTF	TGCAGTGCTAGAGCGGGGGGCTTAAGCTCTGGGGCCAACGTCCTGACTTTC
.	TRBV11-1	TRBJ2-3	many	CASSGSPGVKDTQYF	TGTGCCAGCAGCGGATCACCGGGGGTCAAGGATACGCAGTATTTT
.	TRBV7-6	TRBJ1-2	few	CASSSERRGNYGYTF	TGTGCCAGCAGCTCGGAGCGGCGGGGTAACTATGGCTACACCTTC
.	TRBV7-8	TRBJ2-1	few	CASSLYYGVEQFF	TGTGCCAGCAGCCTATACTACGGGGTTGAGCAGTTCTTC
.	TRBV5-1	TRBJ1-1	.	CASSLVDKGVNTEAFF	TGCGCCAGCAGCTTGGTCGATAAGGGAGTGAACACTGAAGCTTTCTTT
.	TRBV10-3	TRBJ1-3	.	CAIREGTGENTIYF	TGTGCCATCAGGGAAGGAACAGGTGAAAACACCATATATTTT
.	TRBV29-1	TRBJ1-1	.	CSVARDTEAFF	TGCAGCGTCGCCAGGGACACTGAAGCTTTCTTT
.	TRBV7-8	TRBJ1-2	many	CASSLATGEGYTF	TGTGCCAGCAGCTTAGCGACGGGTGAGGGCTACACCTTC
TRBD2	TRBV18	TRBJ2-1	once	CASYPGGRYNEQFF	TGTGCCAGCTACCCGGGGGGGCGATACAATGAGCAGTTCTTC